A single sample gave rise to the 23 T cell receptor beta chains below, sequenced in a study of human T cells and chemical hapten exposure (dated by TCRdb to the early 2020s). According to the study, the label for this sample's time point signals: patch test 1, 2 weeks after DPC sensitization. What this sample's treatment or condition label stands for: therapeutic diphenylcyclopropenone sensitization with weekly scalp DPC. The library was produced with RACE. For sequencing, a NextSeq 500 was employed. The public reads were reanalyzed by TCRdb: fastp trimming at Q25, MiXCR alignment, in-frame beta chains only. Under each unique CDR3 protein, matching rows form one entry showing the most common genes and DNA. For this sample there are roughly 72,000 distinct CDR3 sequences; under 13% appear just once. 1.1% to 1.5% of the sample is held by the ten biggest clonotypes. The sample consisted of whole blood, taken in connection with sensitization to the hapten diphenylcyclopropenone (DPC). These receptors were obtained from a woman in her fifties or sixties with alopecia areata. Some clones in this sample may be carry-over from other donors' samples.

This clonotype was seen a handful of times. V usage is TRBV12-3 or TRBV12-4 and J usage is TRBJ2-6, with D perhaps given as TRBD1 or TRBD2 (6 bases each). There are 18 residues in the CDR3. V lost 5 bases and J 0 bases, leaving 17 bases between the germline ends. CDR3 in amino acids: CASSPRRGDGSGANVLTF. CDR3 DNA: TGTGCCAGCAGTCCGAGGAGGGGGGACGGCTCTGGGGCCAACGTCCTGACTTTC.

The chain carries TRBV11-3 and TRBJ2-2, with a weak D call TRBD2 (6 bases). Trimming removed 5 bases from V and 0 bases from J, with 13 bases in between. CDR1 is SGHNT and CDR2 is YENEEA in the germline V gene. The CDR3 loop spans 16 amino acids. CDR3 protein: CASSPTRGSNTGELFF. The CDR3 region has the DNA TGTGCCAGCAGCCCTACTCGGGGGTCGAACACCGGGGAGCTGTTTTTT.

The gene calls are TRBV7-6 and TRBJ2-7, with D possibly matching TRBD2 (6 bases). This CDR3 is 16 amino acids long. The V end was cut by 0 bases, the J end by 1 base, with 13 bases between. Germline V lookup: CDR1 SGHVS, CDR2 FNYEAQ. CDR3 coding DNA: TGTGCCAGCAGCTTAGCCCCCGGGACTGAGTCCTACGAGCAGTACTTC. Its translation is CASSLAPGTESYEQYF.

The V call is TRBV7-9, the J call TRBJ2-3, with a weak D call TRBD2 (6 bases). This CDR3 region has 14 residues. The germline V gene encodes CDR1 SEHNR and CDR2 FQNEAQ (reference sequence). V was shortened by 0 bases and J by 5 bases, with 9 bases between the two germline ends. This CDR3 is CASSLAGTVDTQYF. CDR3 DNA sequence: TGTGCCAGCAGCTTAGCCGGGACTGTAGATACGCAGTATTTT.

The sample holds many counts of this clonotype. V gene TRBV6-5 combines with J gene TRBJ2-7; D remains unclear. The germline V and J ends were trimmed by 6 bases and 0 bases, with 9 bases remaining between them. The germline CDR1 and CDR2 sequences are MNHEY and SVGAGI. The CDR3 is 13 residues long. CDR3 nucleotide sequence: TGTGCCAGCAGGCGCCCGAGCTCCTACGAGCAGTACTTC. It yields the protein CASRRPSSYEQYF.

This chain uses TRBV7-2 with TRBJ2-7, with D unclear. The CDR3 is 12 residues long. Germline values: CDR1 SGHTA, CDR2 FQGNSA. V was pared by 5 bases and J by 3 bases, with 8 bases between. The CDR3 reads CASSTQSYEQYF. CDR3 in DNA: TGTGCCAGCAGCACACAGAGCTACGAGCAGTACTTC.

This clonotype was detected ten times or more. This chain links TRBV20-1 with TRBJ2-7; TRBD1 aligns across 10 bases. Trimming cost V 1 base and J 7 bases; bases outside gene matches: 7. Per germline, CDR1 DFQATT and CDR2 SNEGSKA (reference sequence). The CDR3 covers 14 residues. The CDR3 here is CSARVGTGAGEQYF. CDR3 DNA sequence: TGCAGTGCTAGAGTGGGGACAGGGGCCGGAGAGCAGTACTTC.

This clonotype was counted only a few times. CDR3 nucleotide sequence: TGCAGCGCCCCCGGGCCCAGCACTTACAATGAGCAGTTCTTC. Residues: CSAPGPSTYNEQFF. The gene calls are TRBV29-1 and TRBJ2-1; D ambiguous. CDR3 length: 14 amino acids. Germline loops: CDR1 SQVTM, CDR2 ANQGSEA. Trimming removed 7 bases at V and 4 bases at J, with 17 bases between.

This clonotype has at least ten counts. The chain couples TRBV7-3 to TRBJ2-4; 12 bases fit TRBD2. Germline CDR1 reads SGHTA; CDR2 reads FQGTGA. Unmatched junction bases numbered 12, after V lost 5 bases and J lost 7 bases. CDR3 length: 17 amino acids. The DNA for the CDR3 is TGTGCCAGCAGCCCAATAGGGCTAGCGGGAGGGAAGAACATTCAGTACTTC. This gives the protein CASSPIGLAGGKNIQYF.

The sample holds a few counts of this clonotype. The chain carries TRBV12-3 or TRBV12-4 and TRBJ1-5; possibly TRBD1 for D (6 bases). The CDR3 loop spans 14 amino acids. Deletions cut 8 bases from V and 3 bases from J, with 14 bases between. DNA of the CDR3: TGTGCCAGCGGGGACACCGGAAACAATCAGCCCCAGCATTTT. This codes for CASGDTGNNQPQHF.

The chain joins TRBV20-1 to TRBJ2-7; no clear D. In germline, CDR1 is DFQATT, CDR2 SNEGSKA (reference sequence). V shed 1 base and J shed 5 bases, with 12 bases lying between them. The CDR3 runs to 13 residues. CDR3 coding DNA: TGCAGTGCTAGAGGAGGTAGTCCCCACGAGCAGTACTTC. This sequence encodes CSARGGSPHEQYF.

The chain links TRBV18 to TRBJ2-3; possibly TRBD1 or TRBD2 for D (5 bases each). The germline V gene encodes CDR1 KGHSH and CDR2 LQKENI. The CDR3 loop spans 19 amino acids. The V and J ends lost 3 bases and 3 bases respectively, with 25 bases between them. CDR3 nucleotide sequence: TGTGCCAGCTCACCGTTGACTCGAGCGGCCGGGGCCATGACAGATACGCAGTATTTT. Its protein product is CASSPLTRAAGAMTDTQYF.

The chain has TRBV29-1 and TRBJ2-1; 7 bases are shared with TRBD2. The CDR3 runs to 13 residues. Germline lookup yields CDR1 SQVTM and CDR2 ANQGSEA. J gave up 0 bases and V 5 bases, and 1 base lay outside the gene matches. The CDR3 reads CSVRTSSYNEQFF. The CDR3 bases are TGCAGCGTTCGGACTAGCTCCTACAATGAGCAGTTCTTC.

This clonotype was seen only a few times. V usage is TRBV27 and J usage is TRBJ2-2; no clear D gene. Germline CDR1 MNHEY, CDR2 SMNVEV (reference sequence). The CDR3 is made up of 15 amino acids. The ends were cut back, 2 bases at V and 3 bases at J, with 10 bases in the middle. The CDR3 coding sequence is TGTGCCAGCAGTTTACTGGTGGCGCACACCGGGGAGCTGTTTTTT. Translated, it gives CASSLLVAHTGELFF.

This clonotype was observed a single time. The junction differs from germline at one of its ends, possibly a read error. V gene TRBV11-2 combines with J gene TRBJ2-3, with D perhaps TRBD2 (6 bases). This CDR3 has 11 amino acids. From germline, CDR1 is SGHAT and CDR2 FQNNGV. The CDR3 protein is CVSSQGGVEYF. The CDR3 bases are TGTGTCAGCAGCCAAGGAGGGGTCGAGTATTTT.

This clonotype was seen more than once but under ten times. The chain is built from TRBV6-6 and TRBJ2-1, with a weak D call TRBD1 (6 bases). The V and J ends lost 6 bases and 3 bases respectively, with 6 bases between them. The germline gives CDR1 MNHNY, CDR2 SVGAGI (reference sequence). The CDR3 is 12 residues long. CDR3 loop: CASRDSYNEQFF. The CDR3 DNA follows: TGTGCCAGCAGGGACAGCTACAATGAGCAGTTCTTC.

This clonotype was seen a few times. V gene TRBV19 combines with J gene TRBJ2-2, with TRBD2 matching over 9 bases. V was clipped by 3 bases and J by 6 bases; unmatched bases: 8. CDR1 and CDR2 (germline): LNHDA, SQIVND (reference sequence). The CDR3 consists of 16 residues. This CDR3 reads CASSMFLAGASGELFF. In nucleotides, the CDR3 is TGTGCCAGTAGTATGTTTTTAGCGGGAGCGTCCGGGGAGCTGTTTTTT.

This clonotype has more than one count but fewer than ten. V gene TRBV7-2 combines with J gene TRBJ2-5; tentatively, D is TRBD1 (5 bases). The CDR3 totals 13 residues. Trimming left V 5 bases short and J 7 bases short, with 14 bases between. Germline CDR1 reads SGHTA; CDR2 reads FQGNSA. The CDR3 sequence is CASSRDRIGTQYF. In nucleotides, the CDR3 is TGTGCCAGCAGCCGAGACAGAATCGGGACCCAGTACTTC. Full variable domain (missing parts from reference TRBV7-2 and TRBJ2-5): GAGVSQSPSNKVTEKGKDVELRCDPISGHTALYWYRQSLGQGLEFLIYFQGNSAPDKSGLPSDRFSAERTGGSVSTLTIQRTQQEDSAVYLCASSRDRIGTQYFGPGTRLLVL.

This clonotype was counted ten times or more. V is TRBV5-1 and J is TRBJ2-7; D possibly corresponds to TRBD2 (6 bases). This CDR3 region has 16 residues. V lost 5 bases and J 0 bases, leaving 18 bases between the germline ends. Germline assignment: CDR1 SGHRS and CDR2 YFSETQ. DNA for the CDR3: TGCGCCAGCAGAGGAGGTTCGGGGGTCAGCTCCTACGAGCAGTACTTC. It codes for CASRGGSGVSSYEQYF.

CDR3 sequence (DNA): TGTGCCTCCCTTCGGGAGGGGGGTTACAATGAGCAGTTCTTC. Residues: CASLREGGYNEQFF. J is TRBJ2-1 and V is TRBV30; 8 nucleotides align to TRBD2. This CDR3 is 14 amino acids long. Germline V gene sequence: CDR1 GTSNPN, CDR2 SVGIG (reference sequence). V lost 7 bases and J lost 4; bases outside the gene matches: 9.

Of note for this clonotype: A read error is likely, as this CDR3 ends without the conserved phenylalanine or tryptophan. CDR3 amino acids: CASNPGGAPYEQYL. The CDR3 DNA reads as TGTGCCAGCAACCCTGGAGGGGCCCCCTACGAGCAGTACCTC. The chain couples TRBV28 to TRBJ2-7, with D possibly being TRBD2 (6 bases). In germline, CDR1 is MDHEN, CDR2 SYDVKM. The CDR3 spans 14 residues. V was cut by 7 bases and J by 2 bases, with 15 bases left in between.

This clonotype has more than one count but fewer than ten. The J gene is TRBJ1-1, the V gene TRBV4-3; TRBD1 is a possible D gene (5 bases). The germline V and J ends were trimmed by 0 bases and 10 bases, with 6 bases remaining between them. The CDR3 is 11 amino acids. Germline V CDR1 and CDR2: LGHNA, YSLEER. The CDR3 protein is CASSQEGTAFF. The CDR3, as DNA: TGCGCCAGCAGCCAAGAGGGGACAGCTTTCTTT.

This clonotype was counted at least ten times. This chain connects TRBV20-1 to TRBJ2-1; the match to TRBD2 covers 10 bases. Germline V gene lookup returns CDR1 DFQATT and CDR2 SNEGSKA (reference sequence). The trim removed 1 base at V and 10 bases at J, leaving 4 bases unmatched. The CDR3 is 13 residues long. The CDR3 DNA follows: TGCAGTGCTAGAGCCCTAGCGGGAGTAGAGCAGTTCTTC. Translating gives CSARALAGVEQFF.